Listed below are T cell receptor beta chains from one sample, sequenced in a study of blood T cell repertoires in COVID-19. Assay: immunoSEQ multiplex PCR; the TCRdb copy retains only in-frame clones and omits some. The data hold about 240,000 clones, with roughly 83% observed a single time. The sequencing input was peripheral blood. These TCRs come from a woman aged 80 or older with acute or convalescent COVID-19. CDR3s include the opening cysteine and the closing phenylalanine or tryptophan. A D gene is named only where the DNA matches it firmly. Only some rows state a clone size, as once, few, many or a class for expanded clones.

. | TRBJ1-1 | 15 | . | TRBV5-6 | TGTGCCAGCAGCTTGGAGATAGGGAGAGACACTGAAGCTTTCTTT | CASSLEIGRDTEAFF
. | TRBJ2-3 | 14 | . | TRBV29-1 | TGCAGCGTCGATCTAGCGTATAGCACAGATACGCAGTATTTT | CSVDLAYSTDTQYF
. | TRBJ2-3 | 14 | . | TRBV5-1 | TGCGCCAGCAGCGTAGAGTCCCGCACAGATACGCAGTATTTT | CASSVESRTDTQYF
TRBD2 | TRBJ2-7 | 16 | . | TRBV27 | TGTGCCAGCAGTCCCCTCGAAGCGGGGGGCCTCGGCGAGCAGTACTTC | CASSPLEAGGLGEQYF
TRBD1 | TRBJ2-3 | 16 | . | TRBV2 | TGTGCCAGCAGCCGGATTACAGGGGGCTCCACAGATACGCAGTATTTT | CASSRITGGSTDTQYF
. | TRBJ2-1 | 12 | . | TRBV2 | TGTGCCAGCAGTCAACAGGGTTATGAGCAGTTCTTC | CASSQQGYEQFF
. | TRBJ1-2 | 12 | . | TRBV28 | TGTGCCAGCAGTCCATCAGGATATGGCTACACCTTC | CASSPSGYGYTF
TRBD1 | TRBJ2-3 | 13 | . | TRBV12-3/TRBV12-4 | TGTGCCAGCAGGACGACAGGGAGAGATACGCAGTATTTT | CASRTTGRDTQYF
TRBD1 | TRBJ1-4 | 14 | . | TRBV7-9 | TGTGCCAGCAATCCGGGACAGGGAGGTGAAAAACTGTTTTTT | CASNPGQGGEKLFF
TRBD1 | TRBJ1-1 | 15 | . | TRBV7-8 | TGTGCCAGCAGCTTGGCTCAGGGGGCTTGGACTGAAGCTTTCTTT | CASSLAQGAWTEAFF
TRBD1 | TRBJ2-1 | 16 | . | TRBV5-8 | TGTGCCAGCAGCCGCAGAGGGGGCGCAGGGAGCAATGAGCAGTTCTTC | CASSRRGGAGSNEQFF
. | TRBJ2-1 | 14 | . | TRBV5-1 | TGCGCCAGCAGCCCCAGGGCCGACTACAATGAGCAGTTCTTC | CASSPRADYNEQFF
TRBD1 | TRBJ1-6 | 18 | . | TRBV6-2/TRBV6-3 | TGTGCCAGCAGTTACTCGAGAAGTGGGACAGTTCTTAATTCACCCCTCCACTTT | CASSYSRSGTVLNSPLHF
TRBD1 | TRBJ1-5 | 15 | . | TRBV5-1 | TGCGCCAGCAGCTTGGGGGACAGGGGGAATCAGCCCCAGCATTTT | CASSLGDRGNQPQHF
. | TRBJ2-4 | 14 | few | TRBV10-1 | TGCGCCAGCAGTGAGGGCAGGGGTTGGGACATTCAGTACTTC | CASSEGRGWDIQYF
TRBD2 | TRBJ2-1 | 15 | . | TRBV5-1 | TGCGCCAGCAGCTTGGCGGGGGCTCGCGGGGGGGCCTCGTTCTTC | CASSLAGARGGASFF
. | TRBJ2-6 | 14 | . | TRBV30 | TGTGCCTGGAGAAGGAGCTCTGGGGCCAACGTCCTGACTTTC | CAWRRSSGANVLTF
. | TRBJ1-6 | 14 | few | TRBV19 | TGTGCCAGTAATCAGGGGCCTGGTAATTCACCCCTCCACTTT | CASNQGPGNSPLHF
TRBD1 | TRBJ1-2 | 15 | . | TRBV5-4 | TGTGCCAGCAGCCTGGGCGCGGGACAGAGGGATGGCTACACCTTC | CASSLGAGQRDGYTF
TRBD1 | TRBJ1-1 | 15 | . | TRBV5-1 | TGCGCCAGCAGCCCTTCGACAGGGTCCGCCACTGAAGCTTTCTTT | CASSPSTGSATEAFF
TRBD1 | TRBJ1-1 | 16 | once | TRBV9 | TGTGCCAGCAGCGTAGGGGCATCAGGGGGCCGTGAGCTTACTTTCTTT | CASSVGASGGRELTFF
. | TRBJ2-5 | 13 | . | TRBV30 | TGTGCCTGGAGCCTACAGGGACGGGAGACCCAGTACTTC | CAWSLQGRETQYF
. | TRBJ1-2 | 13 | . | TRBV2 | TGTGCCAGCAGTGAAGACGGGGAACATGGCTACACCTTC | CASSEDGEHGYTF
TRBD1 | TRBJ1-1 | 16 | few | TRBV27 | TGTGCCAGCAGTTTATATTTTGGGACAGAGCACACTGAAGCTTTCTTT | CASSLYFGTEHTEAFF
TRBD1 | TRBJ2-5 | 14 | . | TRBV3-1/TRBV3-2 | TGTGCCAGCAGCCAAATGACAGGGTGGGAGACCCAGTACTTC | CASSQMTGWETQYF
TRBD1 | TRBJ2-3 | 16 | . | TRBV5-1 | TGCGCCAGCAGCTCGGGGGACAGGTATAGCACAGATACGCAGTATTTT | CASSSGDRYSTDTQYF
TRBD1 | TRBJ1-2 | 15 | few | TRBV5-4 | TGTGCCAGCAGCCGACGGACAGGCCCTAACTATGGCTACACCTTC | CASSRRTGPNYGYTF
TRBD1 | TRBJ1-6 | 17 | . | TRBV19 | TGTGCCAGTAGTACTTCAGGGGGAGGAGGGTATAATTCACCCCTCCACTTT | CASSTSGGGGYNSPLHF
TRBD1 | TRBJ1-5 | 15 | . | TRBV28 | TGTGCCAGCAGCCGAGGGACAGTCAGCAATCAGCCCCAGCATTTT | CASSRGTVSNQPQHF
. | TRBJ1-1 | 18 | . | TRBV19 | TGTGCCAGTACCGAATCTGGGGGGGCAGGGGTGGAGAACACTGAAGCTTTCTTT | CASTESGGAGVENTEAFF
TRBD2 | TRBJ2-1 | 12 | . | TRBV3-1/TRBV3-2 | TGTGCCAGCAGCCTAGCGGGGGATGAGCAGTTCTTC | CASSLAGDEQFF
. | TRBJ2-1 | 14 | . | TRBV20-1 | TGCAGTGCTAGTAACCCCTGGGGCGGAAATGAGCAGTTCTTC | CSASNPWGGNEQFF
TRBD2 | TRBJ2-7 | 18 | . | TRBV7-9 | TGTGCCAGCAGCTTAGAGGGCCTCAAGCGGGGGGCTTCCTACGAGCAGTACTTC | CASSLEGLKRGASYEQYF
. | TRBJ1-2 | 13 | . | TRBV28 | TGTGCCAGCAGTTCCCTAGACCGGAGGAGCTACACCTTC | CASSSLDRRSYTF
TRBD1 | TRBJ1-5 | 15 | . | TRBV6-5 | TGTGCCAGCAGCCGCCAGGGACAGGGAAATCAGCCCCAGCATTTT | CASSRQGQGNQPQHF
. | TRBJ2-3 | 15 | . | TRBV2 | TGTGCCAGCAGTGAAGGCACTATCAAAGAGGATACGCAGTATTTT | CASSEGTIKEDTQYF
. | TRBJ2-6 | 15 | . | TRBV19 | TGTGCCAGTAGCCCTTCTGGAGGTGGGGCCAACGTCCTGACTTTC | CASSPSGGGANVLTF
. | TRBJ2-7 | 14 | . | TRBV5-1 | TGCGCCAGCAGCCAGGATACAGGGACCTACGAGCAGTACTTC | CASSQDTGTYEQYF
. | TRBJ1-1 | 14 | . | TRBV27 | TGTGCCAGCAGTCCCGACAGGCCAAACACTGAAGCTTTCTTT | CASSPDRPNTEAFF
. | TRBJ2-3 | 15 | . | TRBV2 | TGTGCCAGCAGTGATGGACGATCGAAGGGGGATACGCAGTATTTT | CASSDGRSKGDTQYF
. | TRBJ1-6 | 12 | . | TRBV6-6 | TGTGCCAGCACGGGCGGGCGTTCACCCCTCCACTTT | CASTGGRSPLHF
TRBD1 | TRBJ1-3 | 16 | . | TRBV7-2 | TGTGCCAGCAGCTTAGTCTACAGGGGCAGTGGAAACACCATATATTTT | CASSLVYRGSGNTIYF
TRBD2 | TRBJ2-3 | 16 | many | TRBV7-3 | TGTGCCAGCAGCCTACGGAGCGGGGGGCACACAGATACGCAGTATTTT | CASSLRSGGHTDTQYF
. | TRBJ2-1 | 13 | few | TRBV5-1 | TGCGCCAGCAGCGGCGGGACAGTTGGGGAGCAGTTCTTC | CASSGGTVGEQFF
TRBD1 | TRBJ2-7 | 14 | . | TRBV19 | TGTGCCAGTAGTCGGGGACAGGGGGCCGTCGAGCAGTACTTC | CASSRGQGAVEQYF
. | TRBJ1-1 | 14 | . | TRBV2 | TGTGCCAGCACTGAAAGGGCACAGGGCACTGAAGCTTTCTTT | CASTERAQGTEAFF
TRBD2 | TRBJ2-3 | 13 | . | TRBV29-1 | TGCAGCGTTCCGCCGGGAGGCTCGGATACGCAGTATTTT | CSVPPGGSDTQYF
TRBD1 | TRBJ2-4 | 13 | . | TRBV7-9 | TGTGCCAGCAGCTGGGACAGGGAAGGCATTCAGTACTTC | CASSWDREGIQYF
. | TRBJ2-4 | 14 | many | TRBV3-1/TRBV3-2 | TGTGCCAGCAGCCAAGATGCGAGGACTAATATTCAGTACTTC | CASSQDARTNIQYF
TRBD1 | TRBJ1-4 | 14 | . | TRBV5-1 | TGCGCCAGCAGCCTAATGGACAGGGATGAAAAACTGTTTTTT | CASSLMDRDEKLFF
. | TRBJ2-1 | 16 | once | TRBV3-1/TRBV3-2 | TGTGCCAGCAGCCCGGGGGGCCGTGGTGACTACAATGAGCAGTTCTTC | CASSPGGRGDYNEQFF
TRBD1 | TRBJ1-5 | 14 | . | TRBV28 | TGTGCCAGTCGGGACAGGGCGATCAGTCAGCCCCAGCATTTT | CASRDRAISQPQHF
TRBD2 | TRBJ2-7 | 15 | . | TRBV5-4 | TGTGCCAGCAGCATAGGACTAGCGGGGTCCTACGAGCAGTACTTC | CASSIGLAGSYEQYF
TRBD1 | TRBJ1-1 | 15 | . | TRBV6-5 | TGTGCCAGCAGACCTCCCGGACAGGGGGCCCCTGAAGCTTTCTTT | CASRPPGQGAPEAFF
TRBD1 | TRBJ2-1 | 13 | . | TRBV7-3 | TGTGCCAGCAGCTTAGGGCCCGGGACAGGGCAGTTCTTC | CASSLGPGTGQFF
TRBD1 | TRBJ1-3 | 14 | . | TRBV6-5 | TGTGCCAGCAGAAGGGACAGCTCTGGAAACACCATATATTTT | CASRRDSSGNTIYF
. | TRBJ1-2 | 13 | . | TRBV4-2 | TGTGCCAGCAGCCAAGATTTCAGGAATGGCTACACCTTC | CASSQDFRNGYTF
TRBD2 | TRBJ2-7 | 17 | many | TRBV5-1 | TGCGCCAGCAGCTTGGGACTAGCGGGGCCCAGCTCCTACGAGCAGTACTTC | CASSLGLAGPSSYEQYF